The clone carrying this T cell receptor (beta chain) showed up just a few times. Its cognate antigen is unknown. At one boundary the junction diverges from the germline segment, which might be a read error. Primers used in a second PCR of roughly 7 to 11 cycles were a sample-barcoded 5' primer and a J-beta primer mix. Each cDNA molecule was tagged by a template-switch adaptor with 12 random nucleotides. Via MiXCR, TCRdb re-called the 5' RACE reads, giving one row per CDR3 protein. The sample contains around 790,000 distinct CDR3 sequences, under 55% of which appear only once. This sample stems from a study of blood T cells in healthy people across ages. General study findings and limits: Both higher diversity and more naive CD4+ cells marked long-lived donors when set against aged donors. There was a strong correlation between TCR beta diversity and naive T cell percentage. CMV status of donors was unknown, possibly confounding expanded clonotype changes.

Germline values: CDR1 KGHSH, CDR2 LQKENI. There are 12 residues in the CDR3. The sequencing sample was made of blood. The chain combines TRBV18 with TRBJ2-5; D not resolved. The J call may not be correct, given that the DNA end is closer to TRBJ2-7. The clonotype was recovered from a man in his sixties in good health. The CDR3 nucleotides are TGTGCCAGCACACCTAACATCTACGAGCAGTACTTC. It codes for CASTPNIYEQYF.